This TCR beta chain was identified during a study of shared clonotypes between healthy human individuals. Study results and limitations: Only blood samples were collected, and tissue repertoires likely differ. It was observed that roughly 5.1% of naive CD4 clonotypes were shared across several donors.

This clone appeared a single time. Its antigen is not known. All of the donors resided in Nashville, Tennessee, and each was a Caucasian adult. Splitting of CD4+ cells produced CD45RA+ naive and CD45RA-negative memory subsets. The junction had 11 bases not matched to a gene; V was cut back by 6 bases and J by 2 bases. Germline CDR1 reads LNHDA; CDR2 reads SQIVND (reference sequence). The CDR3 sequence is 16 residues long. Method: immunoSEQ multiplex PCR; TCRdb's copy keeps in-frame clones and lacks some. The table records 2.5 million or so clones, just over 90% of them present only once. The J gene is TRBJ2-3, the V gene TRBV19, with 7 bases that match TRBD1. The sequenced sample consisted of naive CD4+ T cells sorted from blood. Indicated subset: CD45RA+ positively selected. This clonotype originated in a man aged 18-30 years in good health. The CDR3 here is CASSPGGGQNTDTQYF. The CDR3 nucleotides are TGTGCCAGTAGCCCCGGTGGGGGACAGAACACAGATACGCAGTATTTT.